This T cell receptor (beta chain) was found in a study of blood T cell repertoires in COVID-19. Across the study: Spain, Italy and the United States supplied samples that represented acute and convalescent COVID-19.

The length of the CDR3 is 13 residues. V lost 3 bases and J 3 bases, leaving 8 bases between the germline ends. CDR1 and CDR2 (germline): SGHAT, FQNNGV. Cohorts were based on clinical histories the participants reported. In the authors' methods: For nucleated cells, counts were estimated from reference gene primer amplification. The repertoire was sequenced with immunoSEQ multiplex PCR; TCRdb's copy has only in-frame clones and lacks some. V, J and clone size are taken as reported in that table, and D and trimming were inferred from the DNA itself. The sample gives around 200,000 clones, about nine tenths of which show up once; over 0.95% is in the top ten.

The origin of this receptor is a man aged 25 to 45 who had recovered from COVID-19. The chain couples TRBV11-2 to TRBJ1-1; D uncertain. Sequencing was carried out using PBMCs or T cells enriched from blood (not recorded which). CDR3 in amino acids: CASSLGEYTEAFF. Here the CDR3 DNA reads TGTGCCAGCAGCTTGGGCGAATACACTGAAGCTTTCTTT.